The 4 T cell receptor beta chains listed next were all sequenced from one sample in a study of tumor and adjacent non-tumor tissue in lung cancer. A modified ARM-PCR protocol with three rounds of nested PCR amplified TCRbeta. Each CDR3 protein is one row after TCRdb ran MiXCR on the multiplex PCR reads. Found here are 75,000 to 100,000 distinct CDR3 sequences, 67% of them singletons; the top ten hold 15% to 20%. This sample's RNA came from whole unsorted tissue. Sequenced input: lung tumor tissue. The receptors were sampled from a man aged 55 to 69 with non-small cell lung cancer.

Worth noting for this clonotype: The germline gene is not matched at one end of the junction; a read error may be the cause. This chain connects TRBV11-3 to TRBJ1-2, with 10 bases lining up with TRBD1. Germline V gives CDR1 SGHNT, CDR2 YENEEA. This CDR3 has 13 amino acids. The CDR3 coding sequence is TGTGTCAGCAGCCCCGGGACAGGGGTTGGCTACACTTTC. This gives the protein CVSSPGTGVGYTF.

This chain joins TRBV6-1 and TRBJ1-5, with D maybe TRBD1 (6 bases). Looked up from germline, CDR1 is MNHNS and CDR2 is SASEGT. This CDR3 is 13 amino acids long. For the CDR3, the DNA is TGTATCATAACAGTACAGGGAAATCAGCCCCAGCATTTT. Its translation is CIITVQGNQPQHF.

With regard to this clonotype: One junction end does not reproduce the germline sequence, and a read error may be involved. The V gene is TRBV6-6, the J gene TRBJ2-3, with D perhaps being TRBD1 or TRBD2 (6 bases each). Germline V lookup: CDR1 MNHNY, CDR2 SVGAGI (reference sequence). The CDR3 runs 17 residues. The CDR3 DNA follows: TGTGCCAACAGTTACGGGGAGGACAGTTTCTACACATATACTCAGTATTTT. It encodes CANSYGEDSFYTYTQYF.

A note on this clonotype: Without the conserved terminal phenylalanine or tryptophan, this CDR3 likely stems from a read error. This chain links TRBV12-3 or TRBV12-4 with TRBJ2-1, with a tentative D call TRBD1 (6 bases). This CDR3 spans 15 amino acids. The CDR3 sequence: CASIEEDSSYSEQFL. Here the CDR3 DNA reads TGTGCCAGCATAGAGGAGGACAGCTCCTACAGTGAGCAGTTCCTC.